The source of this T cell receptor (beta chain) is a study of T cells in Graves' hyperthyroidism and ophthalmopathy. Amplification of TCR beta CDR3 regions used RNA as the template. The HTBI set primed first-round TCR CDR3 RT-PCR. TCRdb called the multiplex PCR reads again in MiXCR, with one record for every CDR3 protein. Of 700,000 to 950,000 distinct CDR3 sequences detected, under 45% appear once; the ten largest clones hold 30% to 40%. The V end was cut by 1 base, the J end by 2 bases, with 9 bases between. The CDR3 loop spans 14 amino acids. The germline CDR1 and CDR2 sequences are LGHNA and YSLEER. Uncontrolled infection, other autoimmune disease, pregnancy and lactation each barred patients from inclusion. Clinical symptoms, serum thyroxine, TRAb, thyroid ultrasound and orbital computed tomography established diagnosis. Using more than 8 ml of fresh peripheral blood, PBMCs were prepared. Study-level results: Clonotypes that were expanded in thyroid above 0.001 mostly appeared in blood too.

As for this clonotype: Its antigen is not known.

The TCR sequence derives from a woman aged 40 to 50 with Graves' hyperthyroidism. Material: blood. This sequence joins TRBV4-3 and TRBJ2-7; no clear D gene. The CDR3 sequence: CASSQVIGPYEQYF. CDR3 in DNA: TGCGCCAGCAGCCAAGTTATAGGGCCCTACGAGCAGTACTTC.